These T cell receptor beta chains were read from a single sample in a study of T-cell reconstitution after alpha-beta-depleted transplantation in children. Each CDR3 protein gets one entry after TCRdb re-called the PCR reads with MiXCR. The sample includes hundreds of thousands of distinct CDR3 sequences, around 16% of them seen just once. This specimen was PBMCs, mostly from graft donor cells, taken 360 days after TCRalphabeta/CD19-depleted stem cell transplant. The source of these receptors is a male patient between 2 and 9 years old who had a stem cell transplant for acute lymphoblastic leukemia, so the T cells may come from the graft donor. Both conserved end residues are part of each CDR3. A D gene is named only where the DNA matches it firmly. Clone size appears in some rows only: once, few, many, or a class for an expanded clone.

TRBV9,few,TRBJ2-5,-,TGTGCCAGCAGCGTCGGCCTAAGGGCCGGGTACGAGACCCAGTACTTC,CASSVGLRAGYETQYF
TRBV6-5,few,TRBJ2-2,-,TGTGCCAGCAGTTACTCAGGGAGGGGGATAAACACCGGGGAGCTGTTTTTT,CASSYSGRGINTGELFF
TRBV6-1,-,TRBJ2-5,TRBD2,TGTGCCAGCCTATTAGCGGGAGGGGTACAAGAGACCCAGTACTTC,CASLLAGGVQETQYF
TRBV4-3,many,TRBJ2-7,-,TGCGCCAGCAGCCAAGACGGGCGGAGCTACGAGCAGTACTTC,CASSQDGRSYEQYF
TRBV6-1,-,TRBJ2-3,-,TGTGCCAGCAGCCGATTTCATCAAAATACGCAGTATTTT,CASSRFHQNTQYF
TRBV28,few,TRBJ2-7,TRBD1,TGTGCCAGCAGCCTACTCGGACAGGACCGCTACGAGCAGTACTTC,CASSLLGQDRYEQYF
TRBV7-8,few,TRBJ2-7,TRBD2,TGTGCCAGCAGCCCCTACGGGAGGCACTACGAGCAGTACTTC,CASSPYGRHYEQYF
TRBV4-3,-,TRBJ1-1,-,TGCGCCAGCAGCCAGATCGTTGGCGGGAACACTGAAGCTTTCTTT,CASSQIVGGNTEAFF
TRBV4-1,-,TRBJ2-1,-,TGCGCCAGCAGCCAAGATCAAATGTCCCAATACAATGAGCAGTTCTTC,CASSQDQMSQYNEQFF
TRBV7-6,many,TRBJ2-7,TRBD2,TGTGCCACCCGTTCCGGGACTAGCGGGATCGGCGAGCAGTACTTC,CATRSGTSGIGEQYF
TRBV12-3/TRBV12-4,-,TRBJ2-4,-,TGTGCCAGCAGTTTCCGGGCAACCCGGGACATTCAGTACTTC,CASSFRATRDIQYF
TRBV9,-,TRBJ2-7,TRBD1,TGTGCCAGCAGCGTGGACAGGGGCGAGCAGTACTTC,CASSVDRGEQYF
TRBV7-8,-,TRBJ2-1,TRBD2,TGTGCCAGCAGCGTCCTCCGGGACTACAGTGAGCAGTTCTTC,CASSVLRDYSEQFF
TRBV28,-,TRBJ2-7,-,TGTGCCAGCAGGACCCGTGGGGAGGTATACGAGCAGTACTTC,CASRTRGEVYEQYF
TRBV7-9,many,TRBJ2-1,-,TGTGCCAGCAGCCCACTGTGGGAGGATGAGCAGTTCTTC,CASSPLWEDEQFF
TRBV4-3,-,TRBJ1-1,-,TGCGCCAGCAGCCAAGACAGCGGTTCCCTGAACACTGAAGCTTTCTTT,CASSQDSGSLNTEAFF
TRBV2,-,TRBJ2-7,TRBD1,TGTGCCAGCAGTGGGACAGGGAAGACCCAGGGGGTCTACGAGCAGTACTTC,CASSGTGKTQGVYEQYF
TRBV9,-,TRBJ2-7,-,TGTGCCAGCAGCGAAGACGGACGCTCCTACGAGCAGTACTTC,CASSEDGRSYEQYF
TRBV12-3/TRBV12-4,-,TRBJ2-5,-,TGTGCCAGCAGTTTGGGACACTCTCAAGAGACCCAGTACTTC,CASSLGHSQETQYF
TRBV4-3,-,TRBJ1-2,-,TGCGCCAGCAGCCAGAAGGGAAGTACAGCTATATTACGCTATGGCTACACCTTC,CASSQKGSTAILRYGYTF
TRBV29-1,many,TRBJ1-1,-,TGCAGCGTTGTAGGACAGCTACAAGGGGAAGCTTTCTTT,CSVVGQLQGEAFF
TRBV28,many,TRBJ2-3,-,TGTGCCAGCAGGGGGACCCATAGCACAGATACGCAGTATTTT,CASRGTHSTDTQYF
TRBV30,-,TRBJ1-1,TRBD1,TGTGCCTGGAGGGGACAGGGGCAGCCTGAAGCTTTCTTT,CAWRGQGQPEAFF
TRBV4-1,many,TRBJ2-4,-,TGCGCCAGCAGCCTGAACCCGGGGAACATTCAGTACTTC,CASSLNPGNIQYF
TRBV29-1,many,TRBJ2-5,-,TGCAGCGTTGTTGGTACAGCCGTTGGGGAGACCCAGTACTTC,CSVVGTAVGETQYF
TRBV12-3/TRBV12-4,few,TRBJ1-1,-,TGTGCCAGCAGTCCGACTTGGGAGGGAGCTTTCTTT,CASSPTWEGAFF
TRBV20-1,-,TRBJ2-5,TRBD1,TGCAGTACTAAAGGACAGGGACAAGAGACCCAGTACTTC,CSTKGQGQETQYF
TRBV5-1,many,TRBJ2-1,TRBD2,TGCGCCAGCAGCTCCGGACTAGCGGGTTCCAATGAGCAGTTCTTC,CASSSGLAGSNEQFF
TRBV6-2/TRBV6-3,-,TRBJ2-2,-,TGTGCCAGCAGTTCGGGACCCAACACCGGGGAGCTGTTTTTT,CASSSGPNTGELFF
TRBV7-2,-,TRBJ2-1,TRBD2,TGTGCCAGCAGCGTAGTGTTCTCGGGACTAGCCTACAATGAGCAGTTCTTC,CASSVVFSGLAYNEQFF
TRBV20-1,-,TRBJ2-7,-,TGCAGTGCAGGTGGACAGAGGCGTTACGAGCAGTACTTC,CSAGGQRRYEQYF
TRBV20-1,-,TRBJ2-3,-,TGCAGTGCTAGTCCAGCGAAAGATACGCAGTATTTT,CSASPAKDTQYF
TRBV4-1,few,TRBJ2-4,-,TGCGCCAGCAGCCAACATCCCATACTAGCCAAAAACATTCAGTACTTC,CASSQHPILAKNIQYF
TRBV10-2,few,TRBJ2-2,-,TGCGCCAGCAGTGAAAACAGGCGAGCAACCGGGGAGCTGTTTTTT,CASSENRRATGELFF
TRBV5-1,many,TRBJ2-1,TRBD2,TGCGCCAGCAGCCGAGGGACTAGCGGGAGCTCCTACAATGAGCAGTTCTTC,CASSRGTSGSSYNEQFF
TRBV18,-,TRBJ1-2,TRBD1,TGTGCCAGCTTATCCGGGACAGGGACCTATGGCTACACCTTC,CASLSGTGTYGYTF
TRBV9,few,TRBJ2-1,TRBD2,TGTGCCAGCAGCGTAGCGGGAGGGCCTTATGAGCAGTTCTTC,CASSVAGGPYEQFF
TRBV6-1,-,TRBJ1-1,-,TGTGCCAGCAGTGCAGCAAAACGGGCTGAAGCTTTCTTT,CASSAAKRAEAFF
TRBV6-5,-,TRBJ2-3,TRBD1,TGTGCCAGCAGTTACTCGGGACAGATCACAGATACGCAGTATTTT,CASSYSGQITDTQYF
TRBV4-1,few,TRBJ2-1,-,TGCGCCAGCAGCCAACTCCGGGACTCCCTCTACAATGAGCAGTTCTTC,CASSQLRDSLYNEQFF
TRBV29-1,many,TRBJ2-3,TRBD2,TGCAGCGTTTGGGCCGCGCGGGAGGGTTGGACAGATACGCAGTATTTT,CSVWAAREGWTDTQYF
TRBV20-1,many,TRBJ2-3,TRBD2,TGCAGTGCGGCGGTGCGACTAGCGGGAATCACAGATACGCAGTATTTT,CSAAVRLAGITDTQYF
TRBV5-1,-,TRBJ2-7,TRBD2,TGCGCCAGCAGCCGAACGGGTCTAGCGGGAGGCCGCTACGAGCAGTACTTC,CASSRTGLAGGRYEQYF
TRBV27,few,TRBJ2-3,-,TGTGCCAGCAGTTTACTCCCTTGGGCAGATACGCAGTATTTT,CASSLLPWADTQYF
TRBV12-3/TRBV12-4,many,TRBJ1-2,-,TGTGCCAGCAGTTTACGGCAGGGAATCTATGGCTACACCTTC,CASSLRQGIYGYTF
TRBV27,few,TRBJ2-7,-,TGTGCCAGCAGTTTAGCCGGGGAGGCCTACGAGCAGTACTTC,CASSLAGEAYEQYF
TRBV30,many,TRBJ2-1,TRBD2,TGTGCCTGGAGCCTAGCGGTGAATGAGCAGTTCTTC,CAWSLAVNEQFF
TRBV4-1,-,TRBJ2-7,TRBD2,TGCGCCAGCAGCCAACCTCTAGCGGGAGGGAACTACGAGCAGTACTTC,CASSQPLAGGNYEQYF
TRBV4-3,few,TRBJ2-5,-,TGCGCCAGCAGCCAAGAAGTAGGGGGTGGGACCCAGTACTTC,CASSQEVGGGTQYF
TRBV12-3/TRBV12-4,many,TRBJ2-1,-,TGTGCCAGCAGTTTCAGTGGCTGGGGCGAATCGCAGTTCTTC,CASSFSGWGESQFF
TRBV27,many,TRBJ2-1,-,TGTGCCAGCAGTTTATCTGGCCGGCGGTCCTCCTACAATGAGCAGTTCTTC,CASSLSGRRSSYNEQFF
TRBV28,-,TRBJ2-5,-,TGTGCCAGCAGTTTCCCCGGGGGCCTCCAAGAGACCCAGTACTTC,CASSFPGGLQETQYF
TRBV28,few,TRBJ2-7,TRBD1,TGTGCCAGCGTTAGACAGGGGGCAGGTACTAGCTACGAGCAGTACTTC,CASVRQGAGTSYEQYF
TRBV20-1,-,TRBJ2-3,TRBD2,TGCAGTGCTAGAGAGAGCGGGAGACCTCCCCTCAGGGGCACAGATACGCAGTATTTT,CSARESGRPPLRGTDTQYF
TRBV9,many,TRBJ2-1,-,TGTGCCAGCGGCGTAGCGGCCTGGGGGGATGAGCAGTTCTTC,CASGVAAWGDEQFF
TRBV12-3/TRBV12-4,many,TRBJ2-7,-,TGTGCCAGCAGTTTAGGGACGGCGAGCTCCTACGAGCAGTACTTC,CASSLGTASSYEQYF
TRBV6-2/TRBV6-3,few,TRBJ1-2,TRBD1,TGTGCCAGCAACCAGACAGGGAACTATGGCTACACCTTC,CASNQTGNYGYTF
TRBV23-1,few,TRBJ2-1,TRBD2,TGCGCCAGCCCCCCGACTAGCGGGAAACACAATGAGCAGTTCTTC,CASPPTSGKHNEQFF
TRBV9,few,TRBJ2-2,-,TGTGCCAGCAGCGTAGAAAGGGTTACCGGGGAGCTGTTTTTT,CASSVERVTGELFF
TRBV7-9,-,TRBJ2-5,TRBD2,TGTGCCAGCAGCTCGATGACTAGCGGGAGGGTACGAGAGACCCAGTACTTC,CASSSMTSGRVRETQYF